Below are 26 T cell receptor beta chains sequenced from a single sample in a study of T cells in localized non-small cell lung cancer. Clones were sequenced by immunoSEQ multiplex PCR, and TCRdb holds only the in-frame ones, with some missing. The table lists about 24,000 clones, 75% to 90% of them singletons. The sequencing used peripheral blood, collected before any cancer treatment. These receptor sequences come from a male donor older than 55 with stage II squamous cell lung carcinoma.

J is TRBJ1-3 and V is TRBV10-2, with TRBD1 matching 9 bases. CDR1 is WSHSY and CDR2 is SAAADI in the germline V gene. The CDR3 is 14 residues long. The trim removed 6 bases at V and 10 bases at J, leaving 10 bases unmatched. Written as DNA, the CDR3 is TGCGCCAGCAGGGACACCGGGACAGGGATGACCATATATTTT. This gives the protein CASRDTGTGMTIYF.

The chain couples TRBV7-9 to TRBJ2-2, with TRBD2 matching over 11 bases. V lost 3 bases, J lost 4 bases, and 10 bases stayed unmatched. The germline gives CDR1 SEHNR, CDR2 FQNEAQ (reference sequence). This CDR3 contains 18 residues. In DNA, the CDR3 is TGTGCCAGCAGCTTTGGTCCACTAGCGGGAGTACGCACCGGGGAGCTGTTTTTT. Translation gives CASSFGPLAGVRTGELFF.

The chain is built from TRBV6-5 and TRBJ2-7, with 7 nucleotides matching TRBD2. J gave up 1 base and V 6 bases, and 9 bases lay outside the gene matches. This CDR3 comprises 15 residues. Germline assignment: CDR1 MNHEY and CDR2 SVGAGI. CDR3 amino acids: CASREGAGRSYEQYF. The CDR3 region has the DNA TGTGCCAGCAGGGAGGGAGCGGGAAGATCCTACGAGCAGTACTTC.

The rearrangement uses TRBV15 and TRBJ1-4, with 9 bases that match TRBD1. This CDR3 contains 16 residues. V trimming: 0 bases; J trimming: 7 bases; junction bases outside the gene matches: 6. Germline CDR1 and CDR2: LNHNV and YYDKDF (reference sequence). CDR3 protein: CATSRDPGQGSEKLFF. For the CDR3, the DNA is TGTGCCACCAGCAGAGATCCCGGACAGGGGAGTGAAAAACTGTTTTTT.

The rearrangement links TRBV5-1 to TRBJ2-5; 13 bases map to TRBD2. Germline CDR1 SGHRS, CDR2 YFSETQ. CDR3 length: 17 amino acids. Germline trimming cut 0 bases from V and 2 bases from J; bases unmatched to any gene: 4. CDR3: CASSLGGLAGPQETQYF. The CDR3 DNA reads as TGCGCCAGCAGCTTGGGGGGACTAGCGGGACCACAAGAGACCCAGTACTTC.

The V call is TRBV5-1, the J call TRBJ1-6, with unresolved D. This CDR3 is 17 amino acids long. The germline CDR1 and CDR2 sequences are SGHRS and YFSETQ. V lost 0 bases, J lost 0 bases, and 10 bases lay in between. The CDR3: CASSLDSWSSYNSPLHF. CDR3 sequence (DNA): TGCGCCAGCAGCTTGGACAGCTGGAGCTCCTATAATTCACCCCTCCACTTT.

V gene TRBV28 combines with J gene TRBJ2-7; D is unclear. Trimming took off 6 bases at V and 3 bases at J, with 6 bases between the two ends. Germline values: CDR1 MDHEN, CDR2 SYDVKM. The CDR3 is made up of 11 amino acids. CDR3 residues: CASRANYEQYF. CDR3 bases: TGTGCCAGCAGGGCTAACTACGAGCAGTACTTC.

J is TRBJ2-7 and V is TRBV5-1, with TRBD2 as a possible D gene (6 bases). Germline-derived CDR1 and CDR2 are SGHRS and YFSETQ. V lost 5 bases and J lost 6, with 24 bases in between. The CDR3 has 16 amino acids. CDR3 bases: TGCGCCAGCAGTCCCGGGGTGCGGGCGGGATCGGGCGAGCAGTACTTC. Protein sequence: CASSPGVRAGSGEQYF.

The chain links TRBV6-5 to TRBJ1-1; D may be TRBD1 (6 bases). This CDR3 is 14 amino acids long. V lost 0 bases and J 5 bases, leaving 10 bases between the germline ends. Germline V gives CDR1 MNHEY, CDR2 SVGAGI. CDR3 amino acids: CASSYSQGITEAFF. The DNA for the CDR3 is TGTGCCAGCAGTTACTCGCAGGGGATAACTGAAGCTTTCTTT.

The chain is built from TRBV29-1 and TRBJ1-5; unclear D gene. V was cut by 8 bases and J by 0 bases, with 8 bases left in between. The CDR3 has 12 residues. The germline V gene has CDR1 SQVTM and CDR2 ANQGSEA. Written as DNA, the CDR3 is TGCAGCCTTCTCAGTAGCAATCAGCCCCAGCATTTT. It is translated as CSLLSSNQPQHF.

The V call is TRBV28, the J call TRBJ1-5, with 8 bases fitting TRBD1. Germline assignment: CDR1 MDHEN and CDR2 SYDVKM. The CDR3 runs to 16 residues. The V gene end was trimmed by 4 bases and the J gene end by 5 bases; junction bases not matched to a gene: 10. The CDR3 coding sequence is TGTGCCAGCAGTTCAGCAGGGGGCAGCTATGATCAGCCCCAGCATTTT. Its protein product is CASSSAGGSYDQPQHF.

The chain uses TRBV29-1 and TRBJ2-1; D gene unclear. The V gene lost 4 bases and the J gene lost 9 bases, with 10 bases spanning the gap. Germline V gene data show CDR1 as SQVTM and CDR2 as ANQGSEA. The CDR3 totals 11 residues. The CDR3 here is CSVGSVGEQFF. CDR3 sequence (DNA): TGCAGCGTTGGGAGTGTCGGTGAGCAGTTCTTC.

Details on this clone: A read error may produce the germline difference seen at one junction end. This chain links TRBV9 with TRBJ1-1; D perhaps matches TRBD1 (5 bases). The CDR3 is made up of 13 amino acids. Germline CDR1 reads SGDLS; CDR2 reads YYNGEE. As DNA, the CDR3 is TGTGCCACCAGCCGGGGGTTGAACACTGAAGCTTTCTTT. Residues: CATSRGLNTEAFF.

The genes are TRBV9 and TRBJ2-5; 12 bases align to TRBD2. Trimming removed 3 bases from V and 5 bases from J; junction bases left unmatched: 5. This CDR3 region has 15 residues. Germline assignment: CDR1 SGDLS and CDR2 YYNGEE. For the CDR3, the DNA is TGTGCCAGCAGCGCCGGACTAGCGGGGTGGGAGACCCAGTACTTC. It specifies CASSAGLAGWETQYF.

The chain uses TRBV7-9 and TRBJ1-1; D gene unclear. This CDR3 is 14 amino acids long. From germline, CDR1 is SEHNR and CDR2 FQNEAQ (reference sequence). Trimming took 1 base from V and 3 from J, leaving 9 bases between them. Here the CDR3 DNA reads TGTGCCAGCAGCTTAGAAGTAGGGCACACTGAAGCTTTCTTT. This sequence encodes CASSLEVGHTEAFF.

V usage is TRBV6-1 and J usage is TRBJ2-1, with 9 bases lining up with TRBD2. The germline CDR1 and CDR2 sequences are MNHNS and SASEGT. The length of the CDR3 is 16 residues. Trimming cost V 1 base and J 6 bases; bases outside gene matches: 7. CDR3 nucleotide sequence: TGTGCCAGCAGTGAAGGGCTAGCGGGATTTCTCAATGAGCAGTTCTTC. Translation: CASSEGLAGFLNEQFF.

This chain joins TRBV4-1 and TRBJ1-4, with 7 bases fitting TRBD1. CDR1 is MGHRA and CDR2 is YSYEKL in the germline V gene. The CDR3 runs 15 residues. V was pared by 3 bases and J by 7 bases, with 8 bases of the junction left unmatched. CDR3: CASSQGGTVGEKLFF. DNA for the CDR3: TGCGCCAGCAGCCAGGGGGGGACAGTGGGTGAAAAACTGTTTTTT.

V usage is TRBV27 and J usage is TRBJ2-7; TRBD2 is a possible D gene (6 bases). Germline V CDR1 and CDR2: MNHEY, SMNVEV (reference sequence). The CDR3 is made up of 17 amino acids. V dropped 1 base and J dropped 2 bases, with 18 bases sitting between them. The CDR3 is CASSLYGVEGYTYEQYF. As DNA, the CDR3 is TGTGCCAGCAGTTTATACGGAGTGGAGGGTTATACCTACGAGCAGTACTTC.

V and J are TRBV5-8 and TRBJ2-2; no clear D gene. Germline V gene lookup returns CDR1 SGHTS and CDR2 YDEGEE. The CDR3 has 14 amino acids. The germline V and J ends were trimmed by 0 bases and 1 base, with 4 bases remaining between them. CDR3 sequence: CASSLAQNTGELFF. In DNA, the CDR3 is TGTGCCAGCAGCTTGGCTCAGAACACCGGGGAGCTGTTTTTT.

The chain joins TRBV10-3 to TRBJ2-7; 8 bases are shared with TRBD1. J lost 3 bases, V lost 5 bases, and 12 bases had no gene match. Per germline, CDR1 ENHRY and CDR2 SYGVKD. The CDR3 is 16 amino acids. The CDR3 loop reads CAISNPGQGGSYEQYF. In nucleotides, the CDR3 is TGTGCCATCAGTAATCCCGGACAGGGAGGCAGCTACGAGCAGTACTTC.

The chain's CDR3 is CASREGLSNQPQHF. CDR3 bases: TGTGCCAGCAGGGAGGGGCTCAGCAATCAGCCCCAGCATTTT. V is TRBV6-5 and J is TRBJ1-5; TRBD1 is a possible D gene (5 bases). Germline CDR1 reads MNHEY; CDR2 reads SVGAGI. The ends were cut back, 6 bases at V and 1 base at J, with 10 bases in the middle. The CDR3 is made up of 14 amino acids.

The count of this clone is one. In DNA form, the CDR3 reads TGTGCCAGCAGCCAAAGACTAGCGGGAGACGGGGAGCTGTTTTTT. Translated: CASSQRLAGDGELFF. The V call is TRBV14, the J call TRBJ2-2, with TRBD2 identical over 12 bases. The CDR3 spans 15 residues. Trimming at V came to 2 bases and at J to 7 bases, leaving 2 bases not matched to a gene. Germline CDR1 SGHDN, CDR2 FVKESK.

The chain couples TRBV4-3 to TRBJ1-5, with D possibly being TRBD1 (5 bases). Germline CDR1 is LGHNA and CDR2 is YSLEER. V was shortened by 3 bases and J by 1 base, with 19 bases between the two germline ends. CDR3 size: 18 residues. The CDR3 bases are TGCGCCAGCAGCCAGAAGGAGGTACCCAGGGCAAGCAATCAGCCCCAGCATTTT. This encodes CASSQKEVPRASNQPQHF.

The gene calls are TRBV5-4 and TRBJ2-1, with 14 bases fitting TRBD2. J gave up 4 bases and V 4 bases, and 16 bases lay outside the gene matches. Germline lookup yields CDR1 SGHNT and CDR2 YYREEE (reference sequence). CDR3 length: 20 amino acids. This CDR3 is CASSRTTSGGAYGGYNEQFF. The CDR3 DNA is TGTGCCAGCAGCAGGACGACTAGCGGGGGGGCCTATGGTGGATACAATGAGCAGTTCTTC.

V is TRBV7-2 and J is TRBJ2-1, with 8 bases lining up with TRBD2. Germline lookup yields CDR1 SGHTA and CDR2 FQGNSA. This CDR3 is 14 amino acids long. The V and J ends lost 5 bases and 15 bases, in that order; junction bases with no gene match: 15. This chain's CDR3 is CASSTGGGNAGRFF. The CDR3 region has the DNA TGTGCCAGCAGCACCGGGGGGGGGAACGCTGGGCGGTTCTTC.

This clone was picked up one time. The rearrangement uses TRBV27 and TRBJ1-2, with a possible D match to TRBD1 (6 bases). CDR1 MNHEY and CDR2 SMNVEV come from the germline V gene (reference sequence). The V and J ends lost 6 bases and 3 bases respectively, with 23 bases between them. CDR3 length equals 17 residues. For the CDR3, the DNA is TGTGCCAGCAGCCCCGTCTCCGGATCTTCAGGGGACTATGGCTACACCTTC. Encoded protein: CASSPVSGSSGDYGYTF.